One T cell receptor (beta chain) is described in this entry. The record originates from a study of cytomegalovirus exposure and HLA in healthy donors. The CDR3 length is 11 residues. V gave up 1 base and J gave up 11 bases, with 11 bases separating them. CDR1 and CDR2 from the germline V gene are GTSNPN and SVGIG (reference sequence). Both 60 Vbeta primers and 13 Jbeta primers went into the PCR. Under the authors' procedure: Tens of millions of unique TCR beta chains, 9.5 million to 14 million shared, were counted in a later analysis. Only in-frame clones appear in the TCRdb table, and some are missing; sequencing was by immunoSEQ multiplex PCR. V and J calls and clone size are those listed in that table; D and trimming were worked out from the DNA. The table shows about 78,000 clones, with around 70% occurring only once.

Sequenced input: PBMCs. The source is a woman aged 40 to 50 in good health and CMV-seropositive. V gene TRBV30 combines with J gene TRBJ1-1; D is uncertain. The CDR3: CAWSADSGAFF. In DNA, the CDR3 is TGTGCCTGGAGTGCGGACTCGGGGGCTTTCTTT.